These T cell receptor beta chains were read from a single sample in a study of blood T cell repertoires in COVID-19. The assay was immunoSEQ multiplex PCR, and TCRdb's table has in-frame clones only and misses some. Of around 100,000 clones detected, 90% appear once; the ten largest clones hold 5.5% to 8%. Material for sequencing was peripheral blood. Receptor source: a man younger than 30 with COVID-19, enrolled during active disease. The CDR3 runs from the conserved cysteine through the conserved F or W. D genes are given only for firm matches. Some rows mark clone size as missing; the rest say once, few, many or name a class of expanded clone.

TRBV10-3	.	TRBD1	TRBJ1-2	TGTGCCATCAGTGAGCGAGGGGACAGCGGGGGCTACACCTTC	CAISERGDSGGYTF
TRBV24-1	.	.	TRBJ1-5	TGTGCCACCAGTGACGGGGTCAATCAGCCCCAGCATTTT	CATSDGVNQPQHF
TRBV10-3	.	TRBD2	TRBJ2-5	TGTGCCACGCTACCGGGACTAGCCGGGGACAAAGAGACCCAGTACTTC	CATLPGLAGDKETQYF
TRBV19	.	.	TRBJ1-5	TGTGCCAGCTCGCCGGGACACCGCCTCCGTAATCAGCCCCAGCATTTT	CASSPGHRLRNQPQHF
TRBV10-2	.	TRBD1	TRBJ1-2	TGCGCCAGCAGTTCGGGACAGGGCTATGGCTACACCTTC	CASSSGQGYGYTF
TRBV19	.	TRBD1	TRBJ1-1	TGTGCCAGTAGTACATCAGGACAGGCGACGGCTTTCTTT	CASSTSGQATAFF
TRBV27	.	TRBD2	TRBJ2-7	TGTGCCAGTAGGGGACTAGCCTCTTGGGAGCAGTACTTC	CASRGLASWEQYF
TRBV27	.	TRBD1	TRBJ2-1	TGTGCCAGCAGTGACAGGGGGCCCTACAATGAGCAGTTCTTC	CASSDRGPYNEQFF
TRBV7-7	few	.	TRBJ2-3	TGTGCTAGCAGCCTCGGACTTCCAAACACAGATACGCAGTATTTT	CASSLGLPNTDTQYF
TRBV2	.	TRBD1	TRBJ2-7	TGTGCCATGACAGGGGGCAAAACCTACGAGCAGTACTTC	CAMTGGKTYEQYF
TRBV6-5	.	TRBD1	TRBJ2-1	TGTGCCAGCAGTTACTCGATTTTCACAGGGGTCAATGAGCAGTTCTTC	CASSYSIFTGVNEQFF
TRBV6-5	.	TRBD1	TRBJ1-5	TGTGCCAGCAGTCCAGACAGGGAACAGCCCCAGCATTTT	CASSPDREQPQHF
TRBV7-8	.	.	TRBJ2-5	TGTGCCAGCAGCCCTCGAGGGAGAGAAGAGACCCAGTACTTC	CASSPRGREETQYF
TRBV7-8	.	.	TRBJ2-5	TGTGCCAGCAGCTTAACGACAGGAGCCCAAGAGACCCAGTACTTC	CASSLTTGAQETQYF
TRBV7-6	once	.	TRBJ1-3	TGTGCCAGCAGCTCGCCCTATAAACCTGGAAACACCATATATTTT	CASSSPYKPGNTIYF
TRBV30	.	.	TRBJ2-5	TGTGCCTGGAGTGCAACCTACTGGGAGACCCAGTACTTC	CAWSATYWETQYF
TRBV10-3	.	.	TRBJ2-7	TGTGCCACCAAAGAGGCGGACTACTACGAGCAGTACTTC	CATKEADYYEQYF
TRBV19	.	.	TRBJ2-1	TGTGCCAGCCAACTCACGGTATCAGGAAATGAGCAGTTCTTC	CASQLTVSGNEQFF
TRBV5-1	.	.	TRBJ1-6	TGCGCCAGCAGCTTGGCCGGAGACAGTTATTCACCCCTCCACTTT	CASSLAGDSYSPLHF
TRBV28	.	TRBD1	TRBJ1-4	TGTGCCAGCAGTATTGGACAGGGGGGGAATGAAAAACTGTTTTTT	CASSIGQGGNEKLFF
TRBV7-9	.	.	TRBJ2-3	TGTGCCAGCAGCTCCGGAGGGCGGGGAGATACGCAGTATTTT	CASSSGGRGDTQYF
TRBV9	.	.	TRBJ1-2	TGTGCCAGCAGCGTCCCAGGGGGCTACACCTTC	CASSVPGGYTF
TRBV28	.	.	TRBJ2-3	TGTGCCAGCAGTTTAATAGGAGGGGCGGATACGCAGTATTTT	CASSLIGGADTQYF
TRBV5-1	once	TRBD1	TRBJ1-2	TGCGCCAGCAGCAGGACAGGGACGGATAACTATGGCTACACCTTC	CASSRTGTDNYGYTF
TRBV19	once	.	TRBJ2-7	TGTGCCAGTAGTATAGGTCCAGATTTCAACGAGCAGTACTTC	CASSIGPDFNEQYF
TRBV20-1	.	.	TRBJ1-1	TGCAGTGCTAGACCCAGGGGTGAAGCTTTCTTT	CSARPRGEAFF
TRBV5-1	.	TRBD1	TRBJ2-7	TGCGCCAGCAGCTGGGCGGACAGGGCAAACTACGAGCAGTACTTC	CASSWADRANYEQYF
TRBV11-2	.	.	TRBJ1-2	TGTGCCAGCAGCTTTCAGGTTAACTATGGCTACACCTTC	CASSFQVNYGYTF
TRBV6-6	.	TRBD1	TRBJ1-1	TGTGCCAGGGGGAGCGACAGGGAGGACACTGAAGCTTTCTTT	CARGSDREDTEAFF
TRBV10-3	.	TRBD1	TRBJ2-5	TGTGCCATCAGAGAGACAGGGAACGAGACCCAGTACTTC	CAIRETGNETQYF
TRBV19	.	TRBD1	TRBJ2-7	TGTGCCAGTAGTATCAGGGGGAGAAGGAGTGGGCAGTACTTC	CASSIRGRRSGQYF
TRBV4-1	.	TRBD1	TRBJ2-1	TGCGCCAGCAGCCAACTATCCGGGACAGGGGTTGTATCCCTCCTGCACAATGAGCAGTTCTTC	CASSQLSGTGVVSLLHNEQFF
TRBV15	.	.	TRBJ1-5	TGTGCCACCAGCAGAGACCCACAGGGCAATCAGCCCCAGCATTTT	CATSRDPQGNQPQHF